This note documents a single T cell receptor beta chain sequence. CDR3 size: 14 residues. Trimming at V came to 3 bases and at J to 5 bases, leaving 7 bases not matched to a gene. The germline gives CDR1 DFQATT, CDR2 SNEGSKA (reference sequence). These data originate in a study of blood T cell repertoires in COVID-19. Across the study: Samples of COVID-19 (acute and convalescent) were obtained from the United States, Italy and Spain.

Per the authors' pipeline: By means of reference gene primer amplification, nucleated cell counts were estimated. Profiling relied on immunoSEQ multiplex PCR, and the TCRdb table lists in-frame clones only, not all of them. V and J calls and clone size follow that table, whereas D and trimming were derived from the DNA. The repertoire includes 120,000 to 150,000 clones, 70% to 80% of them detected once, and over 15% sits in the top ten. This receptor was identified in a man in his fifties with acute or convalescent COVID-19. The sequenced material came from peripheral blood. V and J are TRBV20-1 and TRBJ1-5; 7 bases are shared with TRBD1. CDR3 DNA: TGCAGTGCTAGTAGCGACAGGGTCGATCAGCCCCAGCATTTT. This sequence encodes CSASSDRVDQPQHF.